The 29 T cell receptor beta chains below all came from one sample that was sequenced in a study of identical twins. TCRdb recomputed calls from the 5' RACE reads with MiXCR, one row per CDR3 protein. The table includes roughly 690,000 distinct CDR3 sequences, around 6.1% detected once. Sequencing was performed on naive T cells sorted from blood. All receptors derive from a young man in good health.

This clonotype came up a few times. The chain couples TRBV6-2 or TRBV6-3 to TRBJ2-7, with D maybe TRBD2 (6 bases). This CDR3 has 12 residues. Looked up from germline, CDR1 is MNHEY and CDR2 is SVGEGT. V was cut by 8 bases and J by 2 bases, with 10 bases left in between. CDR3 sequence (DNA): TGTGCCAGCCGACTAGAGGCCTACGAGCAGTACTTC. Translated, it gives CASRLEAYEQYF.

This clonotype was picked up many times. The chain has TRBV2 and TRBJ2-1; 8 bases align to TRBD2. The CDR3 runs to 16 residues. The V and J ends lost 8 bases and 9 bases, in that order; junction bases with no gene match: 18. Looked up from germline, CDR1 is SNHLY and CDR2 is FYNNEI. The CDR3 here is CASVDSAGGWSVEQFF. The CDR3 nucleotides read TGTGCCAGCGTGGACTCGGCGGGAGGCTGGTCGGTTGAGCAGTTCTTC.

This clonotype was detected many times. CDR3 amino acids: CSATKREPLESDEQFF. DNA for the CDR3: TGCAGTGCTACCAAGCGGGAGCCCTTGGAGTCGGATGAGCAGTTCTTC. The chain uses TRBV20-1 and TRBJ2-1; 8 bases are a match to TRBD2. Germline trimming cut 4 bases from V and 8 bases from J; bases unmatched to any gene: 16. The germline V gene has CDR1 DFQATT and CDR2 SNEGSKA (reference sequence). The CDR3 loop spans 16 amino acids.

This clonotype was observed many times. The chain is built from TRBV20-1 and TRBJ2-3, with TRBD2 matching over 13 bases. V was pared by 5 bases and J by 4 bases, with 9 bases of the junction left unmatched. CDR3 length: 16 amino acids. CDR1 and CDR2 from the germline V gene are DFQATT and SNEGSKA (reference sequence). Written as DNA, the CDR3 is TGCAGTGCTCACCGGACTAGCGGGAGTCTGGCAGATACGCAGTATTTT. Translation: CSAHRTSGSLADTQYF.

This clonotype was counted at least ten times. The rearrangement joins TRBV29-1 to TRBJ1-5, with D possibly being TRBD1 (6 bases). Germline V CDR1 and CDR2: SQVTM, ANQGSEA. Trimming removed 6 bases from V and 1 base from J, with 13 bases in between. This CDR3 has 14 residues. CDR3 loop: CSVATGFSNQPQHF. Here the CDR3 DNA reads TGCAGCGTCGCAACAGGGTTCAGCAATCAGCCCCAGCATTTT.

This clonotype was seen repeatedly, ten times or more. The chain couples TRBV9 to TRBJ2-3; 9 positions agree with TRBD2. The CDR3 sequence is 16 residues long. V gave up 2 bases and J gave up 0 bases; unmatched junction bases: 4. Germline V gene lookup returns CDR1 SGDLS and CDR2 YYNGEE. CDR3 DNA sequence: TGTGCCAGCAGCGTGGCTAGCGGGGCCAGCACAGATACGCAGTATTTT. As protein: CASSVASGASTDTQYF.

A few counts support this clonotype. This chain uses TRBV30 with TRBJ1-3, with D unclear. Germline lookup yields CDR1 GTSNPN and CDR2 SVGIG (reference sequence). The CDR3 is made up of 13 amino acids. V was clipped by 0 bases and J by 10 bases, with 13 bases between them. The CDR3: CAWSVVGRGTIYF. Written as DNA, the CDR3 is TGTGCCTGGAGTGTAGTAGGTCGCGGGACCATATATTTT.

This clonotype has at least ten counts. The chain links TRBV20-1 to TRBJ2-3; TRBD2 matches at 8 bases. With 0 bases clipped from V and 4 bases from J, the junction kept 6 bases outside the gene matches. CDR3 length equals 15 residues. Germline V gene sequence: CDR1 DFQATT, CDR2 SNEGSKA (reference sequence). CDR3 loop: CSARDYGRAPDTQYF. The CDR3 region has the DNA TGCAGTGCTAGAGATTACGGGAGGGCCCCAGATACGCAGTATTTT.

This clonotype was recorded many times. A much larger clone lies one base from this, so it may be a read error. The chain couples TRBV5-1 to TRBJ2-5; no clear D. The CDR3 runs to 11 residues. Germline CDR1 is SGHRS and CDR2 is YFSETQ. V was clipped by 0 bases and J by 7 bases, with 4 bases between them. The CDR3 region is CASSLEGTQYF. The CDR3 region has the DNA TGCGCCAGCAGCTTGGAAGGGACCCAGTACTTC.

The J gene is TRBJ1-6, the V gene TRBV7-2; D unclear. Trimming shortened V by 2 bases and J by 12 bases, and 11 bases separated the two germline ends. Germline CDR1 reads SGHTA; CDR2 reads FQGNSA. The CDR3 sequence is 13 residues long. Here the CDR3 reads CASSLNGPQPLHF. In DNA, the CDR3 is TGTGCCAGCAGCTTAAACGGTCCCCAACCCCTCCACTTT.

This clonotype showed up many times. The chain joins TRBV12-3 or TRBV12-4 to TRBJ2-3; 7 bases align to TRBD1. There are 14 residues in the CDR3. The V segment lost 7 bases and the J segment 6 bases; nucleotides outside the gene matches: 10. CDR3 in DNA: TGTGCCAGCAAATTAGGGACAGCCCTGGATACGCAGTATTTT. It encodes CASKLGTALDTQYF.

The chain is built from TRBV2 and TRBJ2-2; D gene unclear. The CDR3 runs 13 residues. CDR1 and CDR2 (germline): SNHLY, FYNNEI. Trimming took 3 bases from V and 6 from J, leaving 8 bases between them. This chain's CDR3 is CASSEFEPGELFF. The DNA of the CDR3 is TGTGCCAGCAGTGAGTTTGAACCCGGGGAGCTGTTTTTT.

In this sample, this clonotype turned up a few times. The gene calls are TRBV5-5 and TRBJ2-4; D remains ambiguous. The CDR3 runs 16 residues. From germline, CDR1 is SGHKS and CDR2 YYEKEE (reference sequence). With 0 bases removed from V and 9 bases from J, the gap between germline ends came to 19 bases. CDR3 protein: CASSLAKKLGLGIQYF. CDR3 coding DNA: TGTGCCAGCAGCTTGGCCAAGAAGCTGGGCTTAGGCATTCAGTACTTC.

The CDR3 loop is CASSPPAGRSYGYTF. CDR3 DNA: TGTGCCAGCTCACCACCGGCAGGGCGCAGCTATGGCTACACCTTC. The V and J genes are TRBV18 and TRBJ1-2, with D possibly matching TRBD1 (5 bases). Between the trimmed V and J ends, which lost 0 bases and 4 bases, there was a span of 12 bases. The CDR3 loop spans 15 amino acids. The V gene's germline CDR1 is KGHSH and CDR2 LQKENI.

The chain employs TRBV10-1 and TRBJ2-6; D is possibly TRBD1 (5 bases). Germline-derived CDR1 and CDR2 are WNHNN and SYGVQD (reference sequence). V was cut by 0 bases and J by 11 bases, with 8 bases left in between. The CDR3 contains 13 residues. The CDR3: CASSESLQDVLTF. DNA of the CDR3: TGCGCCAGCAGTGAGTCCTTACAGGACGTCCTGACTTTC.

This clonotype was counted a few times. V usage is TRBV20-1 and J usage is TRBJ2-1, with 12 bases matching TRBD2. Trimming removed 0 bases from V and 7 bases from J; junction bases left unmatched: 7. The CDR3 runs 16 residues. In germline, CDR1 is DFQATT, CDR2 SNEGSKA (reference sequence). The CDR3 bases are TGCAGTGCTAGAGATCTCCGAACTAGCGGGAGGAATGAGCAGTTCTTC. This sequence encodes CSARDLRTSGRNEQFF.

The J gene is TRBJ2-7, the V gene TRBV20-1, with 9 bases matching TRBD2. The trim removed 5 bases at V and 2 bases at J, leaving 10 bases unmatched. The CDR3 has 15 amino acids. The V gene's germline CDR1 is DFQATT and CDR2 SNEGSKA (reference sequence). CDR3 nucleotides: TGCAGTGCTGAAGGGAGAGCGGGAGGAACCTACGAGCAGTACTTC. As protein: CSAEGRAGGTYEQYF.

V usage is TRBV25-1 and J usage is TRBJ2-1, with D unclear. The CDR3 has 14 amino acids. V lost 5 bases, J lost 7 bases, and 15 bases lay in between. From germline, CDR1 is MGHDK and CDR2 SYGVNS. CDR3 residues: CASSQTYKQNEQFF. In DNA, the CDR3 is TGTGCCAGCAGTCAAACCTATAAACAGAATGAGCAGTTCTTC. Supplemented by reference TRBV25-1 and TRBJ2-1, the full variable domain reads EADIYQTPRYLVIGTGKKITLECSQTMGHDKMYWYQQDPGMELHLIHYSYGVNSTEKGDLSSESTVSRIRTEHFPLTLESARPSHTSQYLCASSQTYKQNEQFFGPGTRLTVL.

This clonotype was found a few times. The chain has TRBV21-1 and TRBJ2-6; the table calls TRBD2, which could not be checked here. TRBV21-1 is a documented pseudogene. The CDR3 sequence is 17 residues long. DNA for the CDR3: TGTGCCAGCAGCAAAGGAGAAGCGGGAGCTGGGGCCAACGTCCTGACTTTC. Amino acid sequence: CASSKGEAGAGANVLTF.

This clonotype was seen once. The CDR3 region has the DNA TGTGCCAGCAGCTTAGAAGGACCGGGACTAGGGTCACACACCGGGGAGCTGTTTTTT. Translated, it gives CASSLEGPGLGSHTGELFF. V gene TRBV11-2 combines with J gene TRBJ2-2; the match to TRBD2 covers 8 bases. Unmatched junction bases numbered 12, after V lost 0 bases and J lost 3 bases. CDR3 length: 19 residues. Germline CDR1 reads SGHAT; CDR2 reads FQNNGV. The whole variable domain, remainder taken from reference TRBV11-2 and TRBJ2-2, is EAGVAQSPRYKIIEKRQSVAFWCNPISGHATLYWYQQILGQGPKLLIQFQNNGVVDDSQLPKDRFSAERLKGVDSTLKIQPAKLEDSAVYLCASSLEGPGLGSHTGELFFGEGSRLTVL.

Many counts were recorded for this clonotype. The CDR3 region has the DNA TGCAGTGCTAGAGTCTATCACGACACTGAAGCTTTCTTT. Its translation: CSARVYHDTEAFF. This chain links TRBV20-1 with TRBJ1-1, with D hard to call. This CDR3 has 13 residues. V shed 1 base and J shed 3 bases, with 9 bases lying between them. The germline CDR1 and CDR2 sequences are DFQATT and SNEGSKA (reference sequence).

This clonotype was counted between two and nine times. The chain links TRBV20-1 to TRBJ1-1, with 8 bases fitting TRBD1. After removal of 7 bases from V and 2 bases from J, the junction contained 6 bases not matched to a gene. In germline, CDR1 is DFQATT, CDR2 SNEGSKA (reference sequence). There are 13 residues in the CDR3. CDR3 DNA sequence: TGCAGTGGAGACAGGGGCCTTAACACTGAAGCTTTCTTT. Amino acids: CSGDRGLNTEAFF.

This sequence joins TRBV6-2 or TRBV6-3 and TRBJ2-3; TRBD1 is a possible D gene (5 bases). Trimming removed 2 bases at V and 5 bases at J, with 14 bases between. Germline V gene data show CDR1 as MNHEY and CDR2 as SVGEGT. The CDR3 spans 15 residues. The CDR3 nucleotides are TGTGCCAGCAGTTACGTCGGGCAGGGTAAAGATACGCAGTATTTT. Protein sequence: CASSYVGQGKDTQYF.

This clonotype appeared many times. The rearrangement joins TRBV28 to TRBJ2-3; no clear D. Per germline, CDR1 MDHEN and CDR2 SYDVKM. The CDR3 covers 14 residues. Trimming pared 5 bases from V and 6 bases from J, leaving 15 bases between. CDR3 amino acids: CASSHNHVGDTQYF. The DNA for the CDR3 is TGTGCCAGCAGTCACAACCACGTCGGTGATACGCAGTATTTT.

The CDR3 sequence is CASRGGHSNQPQHF. CDR3 bases: TGTGCCAGCAGGGGAGGACATAGCAATCAGCCCCAGCATTTT. The rearrangement joins TRBV6-1 to TRBJ1-5, with D perhaps TRBD1 (5 bases). CDR3 size: 14 residues. The germline V and J ends were trimmed by 6 bases and 0 bases, with 9 bases remaining between them. CDR1 is MNHNS, CDR2 SASEGT, per germline.

In its sample, this clonotype was seen many times. V is TRBV27 and J is TRBJ2-5; 8 bases line up with TRBD1. CDR1 and CDR2 from the germline V gene are MNHEY and SMNVEV (reference sequence). The CDR3 is 11 residues long. J lost 5 bases, V lost 8 bases, and 1 base had no gene match. The CDR3 bases are TGTGCCAGCCGGACAGGGGAGACCCAGTACTTC. Its translation is CASRTGETQYF.

This clonotype was seen repeatedly, ten times or more. The V and J genes are TRBV20-1 and TRBJ2-7; 13 nucleotides match TRBD2. Germline CDR1 is DFQATT and CDR2 is SNEGSKA (reference sequence). The V segment lost 0 bases and the J segment 2 bases; nucleotides outside the gene matches: 10. The length of the CDR3 is 18 residues. The CDR3 DNA reads as TGCAGTGCTAGAGACCGAGACGGAGGACTAGCGGGGGCCTACGAGCAGTACTTC. It yields the protein CSARDRDGGLAGAYEQYF.

The chain couples TRBV18 to TRBJ2-7; the D call may be TRBD1 or TRBD2 (5 bases each). Trimming took off 4 bases at V and 5 bases at J, with 15 bases between the two ends. Germline V gives CDR1 KGHSH, CDR2 LQKENI. CDR3 length: 14 amino acids. CDR3 nucleotide sequence: TGTGCCAGCTCACAGGGGTGGGGAGTCGACGAGCAGTACGTC. This encodes CASSQGWGVDEQYV.

In this sample, this clonotype turned up many times. The chain employs TRBV7-9 and TRBJ2-1; no reliable D call. Per germline, CDR1 SEHNR and CDR2 FQNEAQ (reference sequence). This CDR3 is 12 amino acids long. V was shortened by 7 bases and J by 7 bases, with 11 bases between the two germline ends. CDR3 coding DNA: TGTGCCAGCACCCTAGGGCGGAATGAGCAGTTCTTC. This gives the protein CASTLGRNEQFF. Based on the CDR3 plus reference TRBV7-9 and TRBJ2-1, the full variable domain is DTGVSQNPRHKITKRGQNVTFRCDPISEHNRLYWYRQTLGQGPEFLTYFQNEAQLEKSRLLSDRFSAERPKGSFSTLEIQRTEQGDSAMYLCASTLGRNEQFFGPGTRLTVL.